These 12 T cell receptor beta chains originate from one sample sequenced in a study of blood T cell repertoires in COVID-19. Method: immunoSEQ multiplex PCR; TCRdb's copy keeps in-frame clones and lacks some. The sample records approximately 130,000 clones, around 89% being singletons. The specimen was peripheral blood. These receptors were collected from a human donor in a cohort sampled during active COVID-19.

This rearrangement joins TRBV20-1 to TRBJ2-7, with 9 positions matching TRBD2. The CDR3 spans 14 residues. Trimming took 3 bases from V and 2 from J; bases not matched to a gene: 5. Germline V gene sequence: CDR1 DFQATT, CDR2 SNEGSKA (reference sequence). CDR3 DNA sequence: TGCAGTGCTAGTAGGGCGGGGGGGACCTACGAGCAGTACTTC. Amino acids: CSASRAGGTYEQYF.

The chain couples TRBV9 to TRBJ1-4, with a weak D call TRBD1 (6 bases). The germline V gene has CDR1 SGDLS and CDR2 YYNGEE. V lost 0 bases to trimming and J lost 8 bases, with 17 bases between them. The CDR3 sequence is 16 residues long. The CDR3 DNA is TGTGCCAGCAGCGTAGGGTTTGCTGATACAGGGGAAAAACTGTTTTTT. It translates to CASSVGFADTGEKLFF.

The chain combines TRBV4-2 with TRBJ2-7, with 8 nucleotides matching TRBD2. Germline trimming cut 0 bases from V and 1 base from J; bases unmatched to any gene: 8. This CDR3 is built from 17 residues. CDR1 and CDR2 from the germline V gene are LGHNA and YNFKEQ. The CDR3 region has the DNA TGTGCCAGCAGCCAAGATCGAAGCGGGAGTCTATCCTACGAGCAGTACTTC. As protein: CASSQDRSGSLSYEQYF.

The V and J genes are TRBV5-1 and TRBJ2-2; D is possibly TRBD1 (5 bases). There are 16 residues in the CDR3. Trimming took 0 bases from V and 5 from J, leaving 14 bases between them. Germline CDR1 reads SGHRS; CDR2 reads YFSETQ. The CDR3 sequence: CASSLVSRVYTGELFF. The DNA for the CDR3 is TGCGCCAGCAGCTTGGTTTCCAGGGTATATACCGGGGAGCTGTTTTTT.

The chain recombines TRBV28 with TRBJ1-2, with D possibly being TRBD1 (5 bases). Trimming cost V 5 bases and J 4 bases, with 14 bases left between them. The V gene's germline CDR1 is MDHEN and CDR2 SYDVKM. The CDR3 runs 14 residues. In DNA form, the CDR3 reads TGTGCCAGCAGTCGGGGGAGCCTGGGCTATGGCTACACCTTC. This encodes CASSRGSLGYGYTF.

This chain uses TRBV3-1 (or the pseudogene TRBV3-2) with TRBJ2-3; TRBD1 matches 9 bases. Looked up from germline, CDR1 is LGHDT and CDR2 is YNNKEL (reference sequence). V shed 1 base, J shed 9 bases, and the junction held 14 bases outside the gene matches. This CDR3 spans 17 amino acids. In DNA, the CDR3 is TGTGCCAGCAGCCAAGGTTGGGGGGACAGGGCCATCCCAACGCAGTATTTT. This encodes CASSQGWGDRAIPTQYF.

The rearrangement links TRBV3-1 (or the pseudogene TRBV3-2) to TRBJ2-7; 7 nucleotides line up with TRBD2. From germline, CDR1 is LGHDT and CDR2 YNNKEL (reference sequence). Trimming took 3 bases from V and 3 from J; bases not matched to a gene: 8. The CDR3 extends over 15 amino acids. CDR3 sequence reads: CASSQNLAAGYEQYF. In nucleotides, the CDR3 is TGTGCCAGCAGCCAGAACCTAGCGGCCGGCTACGAGCAGTACTTC.

The table lists this clone with a few counts. J is TRBJ2-2 and V is TRBV5-1, with 9 bases matching TRBD1. The CDR3 extends over 14 amino acids. The junction had 1 base not matched to a gene; V was cut back by 0 bases and J by 7 bases. Germline V gene lookup returns CDR1 SGHRS and CDR2 YFSETQ. CDR3 amino acids: CASSLGQGDGELFF. CDR3 nucleotide sequence: TGCGCCAGCAGCTTGGGACAGGGGGACGGGGAGCTGTTTTTT.

The chain has TRBV28 and TRBJ2-3; 10 bases are a match to TRBD2. Per germline, CDR1 MDHEN and CDR2 SYDVKM. CDR3 size: 18 residues. Trimming took 11 bases from V and 2 from J; bases not matched to a gene: 19. The CDR3 DNA reads TGTGCCTCATGTGGGCTAGCGGGAGTTTTCTCCCCCACAGATACGCAGTATTTT. Its translation: CASCGLAGVFSPTDTQYF.

This chain uses TRBV7-9 with TRBJ2-5; tentatively, D is TRBD1 (6 bases). Trimming removed 4 bases from V and 1 base from J, with 10 bases in between. Germline V gene sequence: CDR1 SEHNR, CDR2 FQNEAQ (reference sequence). The CDR3 extends over 14 amino acids. Here the CDR3 DNA reads TGTGCCAGCAGCTCTCCGGACAGCCAAGAGACCCAGTACTTC. Translating it yields CASSSPDSQETQYF.

The chain carries TRBV19 and TRBJ1-2; D gene unclear. The CDR3 is 17 residues long. Germline CDR1 reads LNHDA; CDR2 reads SQIVND (reference sequence). V shed 5 bases and J shed 4 bases, with 23 bases lying between them. CDR3 coding DNA: TGTGCCAGTAGTCCGATCTTTTTAGGAGGTTTTGGCTATGGCTACACCTTC. As protein: CASSPIFLGGFGYGYTF.

This clone was detected only a few times. The chain combines TRBV5-1 with TRBJ2-1; D is possibly TRBD1 (6 bases). The CDR3 covers 15 residues. Trimming shortened V by 7 bases and J by 9 bases, and 23 bases separated the two germline ends. CDR1 and CDR2 (germline): SGHRS, YFSETQ. CDR3 in amino acids: CASRTQGGVDSEQFF. As DNA, the CDR3 is TGCGCCAGCCGCACCCAAGGAGGTGTGGACAGTGAGCAGTTCTTC.